This T cell receptor (beta chain) came from a study of identical twins (dated by TCRdb to about 2016). For context, the study as a whole: To test whether fetal clonotypes persist, the study used deep sequencing on TCR alpha and beta repertoires from monozygotic twins, unrelated adults of various ages, and cord blood. To rule out contamination, the twin experiments were replicated at different times with different library preparation protocols. What the study reported, not specific to this receptor: Zero-insertion analyses could be partly confounded by invariant T cells such as MAIT and iNKT, though diverse VJ usage argued against such confounding for most clonotypes. Conclusions relied on cross-sectional statistical analysis, since the same donors could not be followed over many years. A weaker excess of twin sharing was found in beta out-of-frame sequences because the signal-to-noise ratio was lowered by fewer shared sequences. Out-of-frame TCR alpha sequences shared between twins showed an excess of low generation-probability sequences compared with coincidental sharing between unrelated individuals. In monozygotic twins, recombination models systematically underestimated out-of-frame TCR alpha sharing, but the models matched the sharing seen between unrelated individuals. Fewer insertions were carried by abundant cord blood beta clonotypes; a weaker similar trend was observed in young adult naive repertoires, while no such trend was observed in memory repertoires.

Spanning cysteine to phenylalanine, the CDR3 consists of 17 amino acids. The DNA shown is the 51-base CDR3, in frame from base 1. Trimming leaves V shorter by 2 bases and J shorter by 5 bases, with the junction holding 14 bases beyond the gene matches. Based on the germline V gene (reference sequence), the CDR1 and CDR2 sequences are SGHKS and YYEKEE. Every donor was a healthy Caucasian. The twin cohort comprised three pairs of female monozygotic twins, all aged roughly 18 to 29 years. The RNA used for TCR libraries was isolated from peripheral blood mononuclear cells. This clonotype appeared a few times. What antigen it recognizes has not been identified. Base qualities are not recorded, but no much larger clone differs from it by a single base. Library construction relied on 5' RACE. TCRdb shows the sequencer as Illumina HiSeq 2000. A universal primer binding site was introduced by template switching, and a unique molecular identifier was present in the final cDNA, enabling accurate counting of TCR cDNA molecules. First-strand cDNA for TCR alpha and beta chains was synthesized from specific primers in the conserved constant-segment region. To control for contamination, every cDNA library carried two barcodes: a SMART-Mk sample barcode plus Illumina barcodes. Two successive PCR steps introduced TruSeq adapter sequences along with Illumina sample barcodes. The TCR alpha and beta cDNA libraries were sequenced on the Illumina HiSeq platform using custom primers. For the original study's pipeline: Raw reads were processed with MiGEC to extract unique molecular identifiers, and MiXCR was used to determine CDR3 positions. Recombination models were inferred per individual with the repgenHMM and IGoR tools using an EM algorithm. The analysis of shared clonotypes was done with the tcR package in R, with sharing normalized by the product of cloneset sizes. To study raw recombination without the effects of thymic and clonal selection, out-of-frame nonproductive sequences were analyzed. The public reads were quality trimmed at Q25 with fastp and then assembled into clones with MiXCR by TCRdb, keeping productive beta chains. Identical CDR3 protein sequences are pooled into one entry, listed with their most common genes and DNA. The V and J calls reflect TCRdb's pipeline rather than the authors' work. This sample lists a few hundred thousand distinct CDR3 sequences; approximately 10% were detected once. In total, the top ten clones hold around 3.1% of the sample.

These sequences were also reported in another study, on yellow fever vaccine responses in identical twins. The second study also describes: The T cell response to vaccination in identical twins was reported by the authors to appear partly convergent and partly personalized. Focusing on identical twins, the study followed the T cell clones that responded to the vaccine, and did so with precision.

The material sequenced was PBMCs. This TCR came from a woman aged 18-29 years in good health. The rearrangement joined TRBV5-5 to TRBJ1-1, and TRBD1 matches 8 of the central bases. Here the CDR3 is given as CASSLPPAGTGGTEAFF. The DNA sequence is TGTGCCAGCAGCTTACCCCCAGCCGGGACAGGAGGGACTGAAGCTTTCTTT. The CDR3 plus the reference TRBV5-5 and TRBJ1-1 genes for the other parts give the full variable domain: DAGVTQSPTHLIKTRGQQVTLRCSPISGHKSVSWYQQVLGQGPQFIFQYYEKEERGRGNFPDRFSARQFPNYSSELNVNALLLGDSALYLCASSLPPAGTGGTEAFFGQGTRLTVV.